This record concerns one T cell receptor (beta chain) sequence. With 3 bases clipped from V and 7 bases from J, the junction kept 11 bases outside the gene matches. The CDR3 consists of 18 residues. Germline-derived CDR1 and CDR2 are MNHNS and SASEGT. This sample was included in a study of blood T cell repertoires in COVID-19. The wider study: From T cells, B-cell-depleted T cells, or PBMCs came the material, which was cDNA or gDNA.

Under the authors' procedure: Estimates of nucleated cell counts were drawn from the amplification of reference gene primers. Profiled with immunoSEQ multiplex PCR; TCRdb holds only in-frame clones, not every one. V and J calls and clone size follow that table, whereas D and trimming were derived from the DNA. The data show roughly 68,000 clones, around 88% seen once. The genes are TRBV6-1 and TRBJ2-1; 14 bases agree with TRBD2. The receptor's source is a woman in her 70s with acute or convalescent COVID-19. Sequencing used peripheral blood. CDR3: CASSDQFSGTSGRNEQFF. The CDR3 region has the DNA TGTGCCAGCAGTGACCAATTTTCCGGGACTAGCGGGAGAAATGAGCAGTTCTTC.